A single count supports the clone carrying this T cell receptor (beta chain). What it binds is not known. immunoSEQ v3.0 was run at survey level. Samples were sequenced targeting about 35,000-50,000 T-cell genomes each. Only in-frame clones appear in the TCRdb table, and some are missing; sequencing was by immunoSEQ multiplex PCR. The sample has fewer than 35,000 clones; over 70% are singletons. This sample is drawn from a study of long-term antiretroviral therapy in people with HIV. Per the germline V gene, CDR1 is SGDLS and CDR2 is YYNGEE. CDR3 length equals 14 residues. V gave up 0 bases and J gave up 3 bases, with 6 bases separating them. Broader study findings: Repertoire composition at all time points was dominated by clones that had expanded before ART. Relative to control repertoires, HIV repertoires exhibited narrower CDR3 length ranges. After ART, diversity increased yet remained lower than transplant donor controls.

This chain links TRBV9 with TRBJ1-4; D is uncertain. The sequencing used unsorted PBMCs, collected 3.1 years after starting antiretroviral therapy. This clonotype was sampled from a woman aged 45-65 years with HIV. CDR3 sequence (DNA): TGTGCCAGCAGCGTAGATCCGGCTAATGAAAAACTGTTTTTT. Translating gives CASSVDPANEKLFF. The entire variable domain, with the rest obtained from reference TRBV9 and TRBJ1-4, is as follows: DSGVTQTPKHLITATGQRVTLRCSPRSGDLSVYWYQQSLDQGLQFLIQYYNGEERAKGNILERFSAQQFPDLHSELNLSSLELGDSALYFCASSVDPANEKLFFGSGTQLSVL.